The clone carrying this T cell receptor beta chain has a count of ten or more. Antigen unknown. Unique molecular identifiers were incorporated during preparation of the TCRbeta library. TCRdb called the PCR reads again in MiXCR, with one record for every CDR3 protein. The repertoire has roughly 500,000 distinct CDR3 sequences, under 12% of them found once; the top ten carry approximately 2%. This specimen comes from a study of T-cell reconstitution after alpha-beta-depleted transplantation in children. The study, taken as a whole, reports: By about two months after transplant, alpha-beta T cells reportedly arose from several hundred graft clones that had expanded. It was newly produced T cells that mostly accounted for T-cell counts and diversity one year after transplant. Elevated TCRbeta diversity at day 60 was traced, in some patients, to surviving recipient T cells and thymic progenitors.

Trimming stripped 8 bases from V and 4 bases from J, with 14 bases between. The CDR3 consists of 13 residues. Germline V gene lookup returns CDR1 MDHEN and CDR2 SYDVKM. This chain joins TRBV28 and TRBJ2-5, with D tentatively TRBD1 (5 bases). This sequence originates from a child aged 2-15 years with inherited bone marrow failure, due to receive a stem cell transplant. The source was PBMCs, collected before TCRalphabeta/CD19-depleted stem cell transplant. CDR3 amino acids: CASGQGVRETQYF. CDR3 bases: TGTGCCAGCGGGCAGGGCGTTCGAGAGACCCAGTACTTC.